The 10 T cell receptor beta chains below were found in one sample sequenced in a study of blood T cell repertoires in COVID-19. Clones were sequenced by immunoSEQ multiplex PCR, and TCRdb holds only the in-frame ones, with some missing. The table shows about 82,000 clones, with around four fifths occurring only once. The source material was peripheral blood. All receptors derive from a man between 60 and 70 years old with COVID-19, enrolled during active disease.

In its sample, this clone was seen once. CDR3 coding DNA: TGTGCCAGCAGCCGAGACAGGGGGCGTCTTACCGGGGAGCTGTTTTTT. Its translation: CASSRDRGRLTGELFF. V is TRBV11-1 and J is TRBJ2-2, with 10 bases identical to TRBD1. This CDR3 is 16 amino acids long. V lost 5 bases to trimming and J lost 5 bases; unmatched junction nucleotides: 8. From germline, CDR1 is SGHAT and CDR2 FQDESV (reference sequence).

This clone was observed a handful of times. The rearrangement uses TRBV2 and TRBJ2-7; D is perhaps TRBD2 (6 bases). With 9 bases removed from V and 5 bases from J, the gap between germline ends came to 14 bases. The germline gives CDR1 SNHLY, CDR2 FYNNEI. The CDR3 contains 12 residues. The CDR3 nucleotides are TGTGCCAGTAGCGGTGAAATCCACGAGCAGTACTTC. Residues: CASSGEIHEQYF.

In DNA form, the CDR3 reads TGTGCCAGTAGTGGGAGAAGCATACAGCTTTTTAACTATGGCTACACCTTC. It encodes CASSGRSIQLFNYGYTF. The chain employs TRBV19 and TRBJ1-2; D ambiguous. V dropped 5 bases and J dropped 1 base, with 20 bases sitting between them. This CDR3 has 17 amino acids. Germline V gene sequence: CDR1 LNHDA, CDR2 SQIVND (reference sequence).

The rearrangement links TRBV29-1 to TRBJ2-2; TRBD1 is a possible D gene (8 bases). The CDR3 runs 14 residues. CDR1 is SQVTM and CDR2 is ANQGSEA in the germline V gene. V lost 5 bases and J 6 bases, leaving 16 bases between the germline ends. CDR3 amino acids: CSVNRQGRAGELFF. DNA for the CDR3: TGCAGCGTTAACCGACAGGGGAGGGCCGGGGAGCTGTTTTTT.

This clone was seen a few times. This rearrangement joins TRBV4-1 to TRBJ2-7; TRBD2 might be the D (6 bases). V lost 1 base and J lost 5, with 12 bases in between. This CDR3 has 14 residues. Germline loops: CDR1 MGHRA, CDR2 YSYEKL. CDR3 protein: CASSQGAGRNEQYF. The CDR3 nucleotides read TGCGCCAGCAGCCAAGGGGCAGGGAGGAACGAGCAGTACTTC.

CDR3: CASSYSRGGFDQPQHF. DNA for the CDR3: TGTGCCAGCAGTTACTCCCGAGGGGGCTTTGATCAGCCCCAGCATTTT. The chain has TRBV6-2 or TRBV6-3 and TRBJ1-5; 7 bases align to TRBD1. The V segment lost 0 bases and the J segment 5 bases; nucleotides outside the gene matches: 7. The CDR3 has 16 amino acids. Germline CDR1 is MNHEY and CDR2 is SVGEGT.

The chain employs TRBV24-1 and TRBJ2-7; the D is unclear. Between the trimmed V and J ends, which lost 12 bases and 2 bases, there was a span of 16 bases. There are 13 residues in the CDR3. Per the germline V gene, CDR1 is KGHDR and CDR2 is SFDVKD. The CDR3 region is CALYTGCTYEQYF. As DNA, the CDR3 is TGTGCCCTATACACCGGGTGCACCTACGAGCAGTACTTC.

This clone has a handful of counts. This sequence joins TRBV18 and TRBJ2-1, with 10 nucleotides matching TRBD2. This CDR3 contains 16 residues. The germline CDR1 and CDR2 sequences are KGHSH and LQKENI. With V trimmed by 4 bases and J by 10 bases, 13 bases remained unmatched. This CDR3 reads CASSLGSAGGPSEQFF. Written as DNA, the CDR3 is TGTGCCAGCTCACTTGGGTCAGCGGGAGGGCCTTCAGAGCAGTTCTTC.

The chain is built from TRBV2 and TRBJ1-1; the match to TRBD1 covers 11 bases. In germline, CDR1 is SNHLY, CDR2 FYNNEI. V shed 6 bases and J 3 bases; nucleotides not matched to a gene: 9. CDR3 length equals 16 residues. The CDR3 sequence is CASSWTGGVSDTEAFF. The CDR3 DNA follows: TGTGCCAGCAGCTGGACAGGGGGCGTATCGGACACTGAAGCTTTCTTT.

The V and J genes are TRBV10-2 and TRBJ2-2; 11 nucleotides agree with TRBD2. The CDR3 is 14 residues long. In germline, CDR1 is WSHSY, CDR2 SAAADI. Trimming took 5 bases from V and 5 from J; bases not matched to a gene: 1. DNA of the CDR3: TGCGCCAGCAGTCCTAGCGGGAGGACCGGGGAGCTGTTTTTT. As protein: CASSPSGRTGELFF.